This T cell receptor (beta chain) was obtained from a study of T cell responses to AZD1222 COVID-19 vaccine (dated by TCRdb to the early 2020s). Broadly, across the study: A total of approximately 230 trial participants underwent TCR sequencing, of whom roughly 210 received two doses of AZD1222 and some 26 received two doses of the MenACWY control vaccine. Enrollment into the trials was organized by age into subgroups of 18-55, 56-69 and 70-plus years, and those subgroups contained about 160, 30 and 59 TCR-sequenced participants, respectively. Results the study describes overall, beyond this receptor: The 56-69-year group was small, and its depth increase did not reach significance, likely because of low power. Only a handful of AZD1222 recipients were SARS-CoV-2 seropositive at baseline, limiting conclusions about previously exposed vaccinees. The whole spike protein was spanned by vaccine-associated CD4 TCRs, and dominant responses were seen in regions 160-218 and 743-854. Because no day 14 peak-response samples were available, the repertoires could be characterized only after the peak T cell response. A significant rise in spike-specific TCR breadth and depth was observed after two AZD1222 doses relative to day 0 and relative to MenACWY recipients. Participants were mostly white British, with more females than males. The authors suggested clonal diversity may have been underestimated. Reportedly, close to half of the unique spike-specific TCRs recognized epitopes lying outside the regions that are mutated in the B.1.351 and B.1.1.7 variants.

The CDR3 regions of human TCRbeta chains were analyzed by immunosequencing. The original methods were these. TCRs in the repertoires were matched against a reference library of SARS-CoV-2-specific TCRs that had been generated with the MIRA antigen-specificity platform. Breadth was defined as the fraction of unique TCRs that were SARS-CoV-2-associated. Depth was defined as the fraction of total T cells that were SARS-CoV-2-associated. Each spike-specific TCR was assigned to its reactive spike region and to a CD4 or CD8 class using the MIRA data. Log10-transformed breadth and depth values were compared by one-way ANOVA with Sidak's multiple comparisons tests. Drawn from immuneACCESS, this table holds only the in-frame rearrangements with V and J called that TCRdb kept. Clones are partly lost; checked studies trace under half to an unresolved V gene and leave the rest unexplained. V and J calls and clone size are given by that table; D and trimming were obtained from the DNA. Recorded for this sample are around 99,000 clones; roughly nine tenths of them occurred a single time. Of the sample, 6.5% to 10% falls within the top ten clones.

A remark on this clone: Its antigen is still unknown. One base away there is no much larger clone; base qualities are not given.

Reading the label with the study, this specimen's time point is: about 28 days (+/-7) after the second vaccine dose. AZD1222 recipients with second doses at about 4 weeks or about 12 weeks were pooled, because spike-specific TCR depth and breadth did not differ between schedules. Vaccinee samples were obtained from the UK trials COV001 and COV002, which included a single-blind randomized controlled phase 2/3 trial of AZD1222 (ChAdOx1 nCoV-19) in healthy adults. For TCRbeta chain sequencing, PBMC samples were collected from trial participants at day 0 and at day 28 after the second dose. The sequences come from peripheral blood, collected 28 days after the second AZD1222 dose. The clonotype was recovered from an adult who received the AZD1222 COVID-19 vaccine.

The CDR3 region reads CASSLGAYNEQFF. The sequenced DNA: TGTGCCAGCTCACTTGGAGCGTACAATGAGCAGTTCTTC. The rearrangement joined TRBV18 to TRBJ2-1; no confident D gene assignment can be made. V is shortened by 4 bases, J by 4 bases, and the region joining them spans 8 bases. Looking up the germline V gene yields CDR1 KGHSH and CDR2 LQKENI. Reading from cysteine to phenylalanine, the CDR3 counts 13 amino acids. Of the read, only the CDR3 DNA is kept; its 39 bases are in frame from base 1.